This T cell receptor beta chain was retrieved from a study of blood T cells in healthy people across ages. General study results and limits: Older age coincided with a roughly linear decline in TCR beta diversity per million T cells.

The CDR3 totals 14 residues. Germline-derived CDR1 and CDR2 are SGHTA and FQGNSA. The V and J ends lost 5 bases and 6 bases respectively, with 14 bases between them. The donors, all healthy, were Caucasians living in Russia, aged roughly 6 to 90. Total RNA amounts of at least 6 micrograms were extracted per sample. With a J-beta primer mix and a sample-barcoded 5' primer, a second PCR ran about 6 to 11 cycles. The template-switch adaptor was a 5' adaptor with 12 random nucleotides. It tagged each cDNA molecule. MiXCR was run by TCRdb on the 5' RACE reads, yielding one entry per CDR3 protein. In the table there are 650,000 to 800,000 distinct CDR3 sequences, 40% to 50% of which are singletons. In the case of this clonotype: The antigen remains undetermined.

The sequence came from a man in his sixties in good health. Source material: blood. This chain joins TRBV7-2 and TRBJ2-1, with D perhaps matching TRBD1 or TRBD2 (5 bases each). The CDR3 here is CASSLFDGGNEQFF. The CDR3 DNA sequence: TGTGCCAGCAGCCTATTCGATGGGGGCAATGAGCAGTTCTTC.